These 28 T cell receptor beta chains were sequenced from one sample in a study of T-cell reconstitution after alpha-beta-depleted transplantation in children. Researchers prepared the TCRbeta library using unique molecular identifiers, the study reports. Via MiXCR, TCRdb re-called the PCR reads, giving one row per CDR3 protein. Seen here are nearly 350,000 distinct CDR3 sequences, around 15% observed once, and the top ten hold roughly 40%. This sample comprised PBMCs, mostly from graft donor cells, obtained 360 days after TCRalphabeta/CD19-depleted stem cell transplant. The origin of the receptors is a male patient aged 2-15 years who had a stem cell transplant for acute lymphoblastic leukemia, so the T cells may come from the graft donor.

This clonotype was seen ten or more times. The chain is built from TRBV28 and TRBJ2-7, with 7 bases identical to TRBD2. Germline loops: CDR1 MDHEN, CDR2 SYDVKM. This CDR3 contains 14 residues. The V gene end was trimmed by 4 bases and the J gene end by 3 bases; junction bases not matched to a gene: 6. The CDR3: CASSSPREGYEQYF. CDR3 nucleotides: TGTGCCAGCAGTTCCCCTAGGGAGGGCTACGAGCAGTACTTC.

This clonotype was recorded many times. The V call is TRBV4-3, the J call TRBJ2-1; the match to TRBD1 covers 8 bases. The CDR3 extends over 15 amino acids. Germline CDR1 LGHNA, CDR2 YSLEER. V gave up 1 base and J gave up 4 bases; unmatched junction bases: 3. The DNA of the CDR3 is TGCGCCAGCAGCCAAGGCGGGACAGGTTACAATGAGCAGTTCTTC. Protein: CASSQGGTGYNEQFF.

This clonotype was counted only a few times. This rearrangement joins TRBV28 to TRBJ1-3, with TRBD1 identical over 8 bases. Per germline, CDR1 MDHEN and CDR2 SYDVKM. This CDR3 is built from 16 residues. V shed 5 bases, J shed 4 bases, and the junction held 10 bases outside the gene matches. DNA for the CDR3: TGTGCCAGCAGTGTAGGGACAGGACGACAAGGAAACACCATATATTTT. Residues: CASSVGTGRQGNTIYF.

This clonotype was recorded at least ten times. The chain recombines TRBV29-1 with TRBJ2-2; D is unresolved. The CDR3 is 13 amino acids. CDR1 is SQVTM, CDR2 ANQGSEA, per germline. V was pared by 3 bases and J by 5 bases, with 10 bases between. This chain's CDR3 is CSVDYLGTGELFF. The CDR3 DNA reads as TGCAGCGTTGATTATCTAGGTACCGGGGAGCTGTTTTTT.

The rearrangement links TRBV27 to TRBJ1-1, with D unresolved. Germline assignment: CDR1 MNHEY and CDR2 SMNVEV (reference sequence). The CDR3 is 13 amino acids. V lost 5 bases, J lost 8 bases, and 15 bases lay in between. The chain's CDR3 is CASSRNWEGEAFF. In DNA, the CDR3 is TGTGCCAGCAGTCGAAACTGGGAGGGAGAAGCTTTCTTT.

This clonotype was picked up many times. This rearrangement joins TRBV12-3 or TRBV12-4 to TRBJ2-1, with 14 bases matching TRBD2. The J segment lost 7 bases and the V segment lost 3 bases, leaving 2 bases of the junction unmatched. The CDR3 loop spans 15 amino acids. The CDR3 DNA reads as TGTGCCAGCAGTTTGAGGACTAGCGGGAGGAATGAGCAGTTCTTC. This translates into CASSLRTSGRNEQFF.

This clonotype came up many times. J is TRBJ2-7 and V is TRBV29-1, with D maybe TRBD2 (5 bases). Per the germline V gene, CDR1 is SQVTM and CDR2 is ANQGSEA. The ends were cut back, 4 bases at V and 3 bases at J, with 13 bases in the middle. The length of the CDR3 is 13 residues. The CDR3 loop is CSVGSGWGYEQYF. CDR3 bases: TGCAGCGTTGGGTCGGGATGGGGCTACGAGCAGTACTTC.

This clonotype came up many times. The V and J genes are TRBV12-3 or TRBV12-4 and TRBJ2-1; 8 bases line up with TRBD2. The CDR3 consists of 14 residues. V shed 5 bases, J shed 10 bases, and the junction held 10 bases outside the gene matches. The CDR3 nucleotides read TGTGCCAGCAGTCCAGGACTAGCTGATGGGGAGCAGTTCTTC. Residues: CASSPGLADGEQFF.

The V and J genes are TRBV20-1 and TRBJ1-4, with D possibly being TRBD1 (5 bases). V lost 5 bases and J lost 5, with 12 bases in between. Looked up from germline, CDR1 is DFQATT and CDR2 is SNEGSKA (reference sequence). This CDR3 has 13 residues. The CDR3 sequence is CSAPRRGNEKLFF. DNA for the CDR3: TGCAGTGCTCCGAGGAGGGGAAATGAAAAACTGTTTTTT.

The chain carries TRBV5-1 and TRBJ2-1; no reliable D call. This CDR3 comprises 14 residues. Trimming left V 4 bases short and J 2 bases short, with 10 bases between. The germline gives CDR1 SGHRS, CDR2 YFSETQ. The CDR3 is CASSIDRTYNEQFF. The CDR3 DNA sequence: TGCGCCAGCAGCATAGACCGAACCTACAATGAGCAGTTCTTC.

In nucleotides, the CDR3 is TGTGCCAGCAGTCTTCTTCCAGGGGGGTATAGCAATCAGCCCCAGCATTTT. This gives the protein CASSLLPGGYSNQPQHF. The J gene is TRBJ1-5, the V gene TRBV12-3 or TRBV12-4, with 7 bases that match TRBD1. The CDR3 is 17 amino acids. Trimming removed 5 bases from V and 0 bases from J; junction bases left unmatched: 10.

The chain is built from TRBV5-1 and TRBJ2-1; D unresolved. The CDR3 contains 14 residues. Germline CDR1 reads SGHRS; CDR2 reads YFSETQ. Deletions cut 2 bases from V and 6 bases from J, with 12 bases between. The CDR3 protein is CASSFPTVVNEQFF. In DNA form, the CDR3 reads TGCGCCAGCAGCTTTCCAACGGTCGTCAATGAGCAGTTCTTC.

The rearrangement links TRBV12-3 or TRBV12-4 to TRBJ1-1; no firm D call. V was clipped by 3 bases and J by 8 bases, with 10 bases between them. The CDR3 is 12 residues long. The DNA for the CDR3 is TGTGCCAGCAGTTTGACGCCCCCCGAAGCTTTCTTT. Protein: CASSLTPPEAFF.

This clonotype has only a few counts. This chain links TRBV11-1 with TRBJ2-1, with D possibly matching TRBD2 (5 bases). Looked up from germline, CDR1 is SGHAT and CDR2 is FQDESV (reference sequence). V lost 5 bases to trimming and J lost 8 bases, with 28 bases between them. This CDR3 region has 18 residues. The CDR3 DNA reads TGTGCCAGCAGCCTACTCAAGGGCGTTGGAGGTTTTGGACATGAGCAGTTCTTC. Protein sequence: CASSLLKGVGGFGHEQFF.

This clonotype occurred a few times. The CDR3 here is CAWSVLQGLNHEQYF. Written as DNA, the CDR3 is TGTGCCTGGAGTGTACTGCAGGGTTTAAACCACGAGCAGTACTTC. This chain joins TRBV30 and TRBJ2-7, with D perhaps matching TRBD1 (5 bases). This CDR3 is 15 amino acids long. V shed 0 bases and J shed 5 bases, with 17 bases lying between them. Germline CDR1 GTSNPN, CDR2 SVGIG (reference sequence).

This clonotype was recorded a few times. The chain combines TRBV12-3 or TRBV12-4 with TRBJ2-2; D may be TRBD2 (6 bases). This CDR3 has 16 amino acids. Trimming removed 4 bases at V and 5 bases at J, with 17 bases between. In nucleotides, the CDR3 is TGTGCCAGCAGTTCGGGGGAAGGAGGGAGGACCGGGGAGCTGTTTTTT. Its protein product is CASSSGEGGRTGELFF.

Comments on this clonotype: A much larger clone lies a single base off, so this may be a read error. The conserved closing phenylalanine or tryptophan is absent in this CDR3, likely reflecting a read error. V usage is TRBV20-1 and J usage is TRBJ1-5; D not certain. CDR3 length: 14 amino acids. Germline V gene data show CDR1 as DFQATT and CDR2 as SNEGSKA (reference sequence). V was pared by 5 bases and J by 0 bases, with 11 bases between. This CDR3 is CSAETGYSNQPQHV. The CDR3 coding sequence is TGCAGTGCTGAAACGGGTTATAGCAATCAGCCCCAGCATGTT.

This chain links TRBV15 with TRBJ2-3, with 7 bases that match TRBD1. Trimming cost V 1 base and J 10 bases; bases outside gene matches: 20. Germline values: CDR1 LNHNV, CDR2 YYDKDF (reference sequence). The CDR3 extends over 18 amino acids. CDR3 amino acids: CATSRAPAGTAASEAQYF. The CDR3 DNA reads TGTGCCACCAGCAGAGCTCCCGCCGGGACAGCGGCCTCGGAGGCGCAGTATTTT.

In its sample, this clonotype was seen a few times. V usage is TRBV15 and J usage is TRBJ2-1; 7 bases are shared with TRBD1. Germline lookup yields CDR1 LNHNV and CDR2 YYDKDF (reference sequence). V shed 5 bases and J 3 bases; nucleotides not matched to a gene: 4. This CDR3 has 14 amino acids. The CDR3 protein is CATSHRGVYNEQFF. The CDR3 DNA follows: TGTGCCACCAGCCACAGGGGAGTCTACAATGAGCAGTTCTTC.

The rearrangement links TRBV20-1 to TRBJ1-1; TRBD1 matches 9 bases. From germline, CDR1 is DFQATT and CDR2 SNEGSKA (reference sequence). The CDR3 is 11 residues long. The V and J ends lost 7 bases and 10 bases, in that order; junction bases with no gene match: 7. This chain's CDR3 is CSVIQGAGAFF. The CDR3 region has the DNA TGCAGTGTAATACAGGGGGCTGGAGCTTTCTTT.

In its sample, this clonotype was seen a few times. The genes are TRBV29-1 and TRBJ2-5; possibly TRBD1 for D (6 bases). Germline CDR1 SQVTM, CDR2 ANQGSEA. The CDR3 spans 14 residues. V was clipped by 3 bases and J by 2 bases, with 13 bases between them. The CDR3 DNA is TGCAGCGTTGAGACACTAAGGGGGCAAGAGACCCAGTACTTC. Translation: CSVETLRGQETQYF.

The chain carries TRBV27 and TRBJ2-5; D call uncertain. CDR1 and CDR2 (germline): MNHEY, SMNVEV (reference sequence). CDR3 length: 15 amino acids. V was clipped by 1 base and J by 5 bases, with 14 bases between them. CDR3 sequence reads: CASSLWTGSQETQYF. The CDR3 nucleotides are TGTGCCAGCAGTTTATGGACGGGCTCGCAGGAGACCCAGTACTTC.

The J gene is TRBJ2-3, the V gene TRBV12-3 or TRBV12-4; weak D call: TRBD1 (6 bases). This CDR3 region has 20 residues. Trimming removed 1 base at V and 0 bases at J, with 23 bases between. This CDR3 reads CASSLGSVVKRDTSTDTQYF. The DNA of the CDR3 is TGTGCCAGCAGTTTAGGTTCGGTGGTCAAACGGGACACCAGCACAGATACGCAGTATTTT.

The J gene is TRBJ2-7, the V gene TRBV20-1; 13 positions match TRBD2. Germline CDR1 is DFQATT and CDR2 is SNEGSKA (reference sequence). Losses at the gene ends were 6 bases for V and 3 bases for J; bases not matched to a gene: 11. The CDR3 extends over 16 amino acids. CDR3 bases: TGCAGTGCAAGTGGACTAGCGGGAGTCCTCGGCTACGAGCAGTACTTC. Amino acids: CSASGLAGVLGYEQYF.

In regard to this clonotype: The junction shows a germline mismatch at one end, possibly a read error. The CDR3 loop reads CANSLRSTDTQYF. The CDR3 nucleotides are TGTGCCAACAGCCTTCGTAGCACAGATACGCAGTATTTT. The rearrangement joins TRBV7-6 to TRBJ2-3; D is uncertain. In germline, CDR1 is SGHVS, CDR2 FNYEAQ. The CDR3 length is 13 residues.

The chain is built from TRBV20-1 and TRBJ1-3; D is undetermined. This CDR3 has 13 residues. Deletions cut 6 bases from V and 2 bases from J, with 11 bases between. Germline V gene lookup returns CDR1 DFQATT and CDR2 SNEGSKA (reference sequence). The CDR3, as DNA: TGCAGTGCGACGACCGGCACTGGAAACACCATATATTTT. This encodes CSATTGTGNTIYF.

The chain recombines TRBV4-1 with TRBJ2-7, with D hard to call. This CDR3 comprises 13 residues. Per germline, CDR1 MGHRA and CDR2 YSYEKL. V was clipped by 1 base and J by 1 base, with 5 bases between them. As DNA, the CDR3 is TGCGCCAGCAGCCAAGGGGCGTCCTACGAGCAGTACTTC. Encoded protein: CASSQGASYEQYF.

This clonotype was counted between two and nine times. The rearrangement uses TRBV20-1 and TRBJ1-1; TRBD1 is a possible D gene (5 bases). Per germline, CDR1 DFQATT and CDR2 SNEGSKA (reference sequence). V lost 0 bases and J lost 1, with 21 bases in between. CDR3 length: 18 residues. CDR3 nucleotides: TGCAGTGCTAGAGATGTGACCCAAACGGACACAAAGAACACTGAAGCTTTCTTT. This codes for CSARDVTQTDTKNTEAFF.